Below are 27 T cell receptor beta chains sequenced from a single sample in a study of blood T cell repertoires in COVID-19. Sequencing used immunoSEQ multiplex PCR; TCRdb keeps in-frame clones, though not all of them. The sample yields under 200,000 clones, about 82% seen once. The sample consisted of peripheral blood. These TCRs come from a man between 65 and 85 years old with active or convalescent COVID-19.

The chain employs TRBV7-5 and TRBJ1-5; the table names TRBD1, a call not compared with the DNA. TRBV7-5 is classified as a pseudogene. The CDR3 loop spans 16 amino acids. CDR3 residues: CARSLGQEFSNQPQHF. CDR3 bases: TGTGCCAGAAGCTTGGGACAGGAGTTTAGCAATCAGCCCCAGCATTTT.

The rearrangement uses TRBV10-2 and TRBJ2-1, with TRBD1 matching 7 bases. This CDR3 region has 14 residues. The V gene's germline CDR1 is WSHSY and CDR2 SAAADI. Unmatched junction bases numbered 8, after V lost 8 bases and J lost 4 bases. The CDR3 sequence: CASFPGTEYNEQFF. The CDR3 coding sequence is TGCGCCAGCTTTCCAGGGACAGAATACAATGAGCAGTTCTTC.

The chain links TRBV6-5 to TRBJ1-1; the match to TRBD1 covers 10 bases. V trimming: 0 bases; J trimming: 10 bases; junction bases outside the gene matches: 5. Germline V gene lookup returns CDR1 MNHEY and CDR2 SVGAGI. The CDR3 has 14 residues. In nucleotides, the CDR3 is TGTGCCAGCAGTTACTCGAGACAGGGGGCTTCAGCTTTCTTT. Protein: CASSYSRQGASAFF.

The CDR3 nucleotides read TGTGCCAGCAGTTTAGAACCGGCAGATACGCAGTATTTT. It is translated as CASSLEPADTQYF. The chain joins TRBV12-3 or TRBV12-4 to TRBJ2-3; D remains ambiguous. The CDR3 has 13 amino acids. The germline V and J ends were trimmed by 1 base and 4 bases, with 6 bases remaining between them.

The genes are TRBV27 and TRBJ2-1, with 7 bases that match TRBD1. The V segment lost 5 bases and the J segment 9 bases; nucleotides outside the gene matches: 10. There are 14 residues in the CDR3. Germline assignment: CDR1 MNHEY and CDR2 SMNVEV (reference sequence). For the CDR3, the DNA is TGTGCCAGCAGTATGACAGGGTCTAAGGGTGAGCAGTTCTTC. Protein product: CASSMTGSKGEQFF.

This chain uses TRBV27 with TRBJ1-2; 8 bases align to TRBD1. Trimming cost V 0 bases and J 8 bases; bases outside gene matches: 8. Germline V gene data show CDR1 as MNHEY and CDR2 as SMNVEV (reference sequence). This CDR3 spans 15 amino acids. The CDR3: CASSLSQGARQGYTF. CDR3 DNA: TGTGCCAGCAGTTTATCCCAGGGGGCCCGCCAGGGCTACACCTTC.

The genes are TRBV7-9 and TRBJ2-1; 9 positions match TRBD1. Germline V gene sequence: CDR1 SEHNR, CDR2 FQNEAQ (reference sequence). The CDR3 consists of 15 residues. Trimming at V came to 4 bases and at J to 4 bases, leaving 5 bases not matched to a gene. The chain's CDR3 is CASSYLGTGYNEQFF. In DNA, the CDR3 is TGTGCCAGCAGCTACCTCGGGACAGGGTACAATGAGCAGTTCTTC.

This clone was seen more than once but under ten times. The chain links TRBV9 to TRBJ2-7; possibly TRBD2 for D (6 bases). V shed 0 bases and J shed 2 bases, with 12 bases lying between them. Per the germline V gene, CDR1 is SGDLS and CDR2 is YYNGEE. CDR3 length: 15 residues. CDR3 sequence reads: CASSVEGGAPYEQYF. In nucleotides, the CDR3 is TGTGCCAGCAGCGTAGAGGGAGGAGCTCCCTACGAGCAGTACTTC.

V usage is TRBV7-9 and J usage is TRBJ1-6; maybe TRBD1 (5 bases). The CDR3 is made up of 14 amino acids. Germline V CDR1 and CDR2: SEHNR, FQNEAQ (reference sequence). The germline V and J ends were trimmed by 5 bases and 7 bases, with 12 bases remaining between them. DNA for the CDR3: TGTGCCAGCAGCCCTACAGGTGAAAATTCACCCCTCCACTTT. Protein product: CASSPTGENSPLHF.

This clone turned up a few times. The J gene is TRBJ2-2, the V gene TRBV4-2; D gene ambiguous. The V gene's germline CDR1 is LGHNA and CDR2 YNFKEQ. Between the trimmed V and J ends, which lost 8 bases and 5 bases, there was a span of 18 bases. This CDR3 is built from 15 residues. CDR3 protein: CASGLAADFTGELFF. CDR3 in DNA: TGTGCCAGCGGCCTTGCGGCAGACTTTACCGGGGAGCTGTTTTTT.

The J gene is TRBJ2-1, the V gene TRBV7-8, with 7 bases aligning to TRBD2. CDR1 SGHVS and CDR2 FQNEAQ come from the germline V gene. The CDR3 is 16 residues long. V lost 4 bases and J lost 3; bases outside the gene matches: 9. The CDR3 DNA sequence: TGTGCCAGCAGCTCATTTCGACTAGCAGGCTACAATGAGCAGTTCTTC. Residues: CASSSFRLAGYNEQFF. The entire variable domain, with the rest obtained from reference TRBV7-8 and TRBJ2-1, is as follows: GAGVSQSPRYKVAKRGQDVALRCDPISGHVSLFWYQQALGQGPEFLTYFQNEAQLDKSGLPSDRFFAERPEGSVSTLKIQRTQQEDSAVYLCASSSFRLAGYNEQFFGPGTRLTVL.

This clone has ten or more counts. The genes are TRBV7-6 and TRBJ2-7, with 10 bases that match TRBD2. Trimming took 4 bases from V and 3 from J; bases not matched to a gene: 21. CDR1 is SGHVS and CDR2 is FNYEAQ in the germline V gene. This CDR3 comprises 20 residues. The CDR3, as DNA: TGTGCCAGCAGCTCCCGACCGGGCGTTAGCGGGGGGCCTGGTTTCTACGAGCAGTACTTC. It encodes CASSSRPGVSGGPGFYEQYF. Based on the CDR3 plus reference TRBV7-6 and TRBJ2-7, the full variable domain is GAGVSQSPRYKVTKRGQDVALRCDPISGHVSLYWYRQALGQGPEFLTYFNYEAQQDKSGLPNDRFSAERPEGSISTLTIQRTEQRDSAMYRCASSSRPGVSGGPGFYEQYFGPGTRLTVT.

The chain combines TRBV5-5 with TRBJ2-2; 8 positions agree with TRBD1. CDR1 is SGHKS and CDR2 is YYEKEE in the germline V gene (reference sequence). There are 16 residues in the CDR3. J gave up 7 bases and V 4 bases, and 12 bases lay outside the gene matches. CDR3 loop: CASSQSGQGGGGELFF. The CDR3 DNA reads TGTGCCAGCAGCCAAAGCGGACAGGGAGGTGGCGGGGAGCTGTTTTTT.

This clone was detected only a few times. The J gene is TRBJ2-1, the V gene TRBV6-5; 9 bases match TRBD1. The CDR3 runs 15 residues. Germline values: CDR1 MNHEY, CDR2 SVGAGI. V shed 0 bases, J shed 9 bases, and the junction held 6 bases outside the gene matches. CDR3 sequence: CASSYSSTTGGEQFF. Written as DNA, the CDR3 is TGTGCCAGCAGTTACTCGTCGACGACAGGGGGTGAGCAGTTCTTC.

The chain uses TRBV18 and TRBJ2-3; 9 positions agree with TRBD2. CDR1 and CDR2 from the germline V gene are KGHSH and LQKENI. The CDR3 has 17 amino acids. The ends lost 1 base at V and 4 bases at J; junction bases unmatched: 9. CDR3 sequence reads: CASSPRLGLAGADTQYF. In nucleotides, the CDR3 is TGTGCCAGCTCACCACGGCTGGGACTAGCAGGTGCAGATACGCAGTATTTT. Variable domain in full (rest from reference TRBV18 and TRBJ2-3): NAGVMQNPRHLVRRRGQEARLRCSPMKGHSHVYWYRQLPEEGLKFMVYLQKENIIDESGMPKERFSAEFPKEGPSILRIQQVVRGDSAAYFCASSPRLGLAGADTQYFGPGTRLTVL.

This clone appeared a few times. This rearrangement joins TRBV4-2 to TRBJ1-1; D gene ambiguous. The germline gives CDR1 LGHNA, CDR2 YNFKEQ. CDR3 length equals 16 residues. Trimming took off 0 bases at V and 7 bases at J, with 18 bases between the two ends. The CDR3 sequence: CASSQESLEGHIEAFF. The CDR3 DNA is TGTGCCAGCAGCCAAGAATCATTAGAGGGCCATATTGAAGCTTTCTTT.

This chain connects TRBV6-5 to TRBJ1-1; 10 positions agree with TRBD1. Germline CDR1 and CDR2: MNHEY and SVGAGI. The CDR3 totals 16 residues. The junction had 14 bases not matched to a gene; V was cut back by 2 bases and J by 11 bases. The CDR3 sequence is CASSYRGTGAPQSAFF. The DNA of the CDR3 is TGTGCCAGCAGTTACCGAGGGACAGGGGCGCCCCAGTCTGCTTTCTTT.

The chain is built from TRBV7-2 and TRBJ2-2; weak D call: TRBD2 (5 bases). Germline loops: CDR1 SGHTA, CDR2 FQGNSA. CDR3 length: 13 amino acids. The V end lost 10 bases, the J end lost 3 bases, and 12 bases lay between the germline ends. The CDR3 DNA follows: TGTGCCACAAACCCGGGGTACACCGGGGAGCTGTTTTTT. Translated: CATNPGYTGELFF.

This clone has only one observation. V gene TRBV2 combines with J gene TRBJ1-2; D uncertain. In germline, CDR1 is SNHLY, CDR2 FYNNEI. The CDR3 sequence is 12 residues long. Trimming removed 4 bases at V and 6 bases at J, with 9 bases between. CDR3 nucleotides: TGTGCCAGCAGTGTATCTATAGATGGCTACACCTTC. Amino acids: CASSVSIDGYTF.

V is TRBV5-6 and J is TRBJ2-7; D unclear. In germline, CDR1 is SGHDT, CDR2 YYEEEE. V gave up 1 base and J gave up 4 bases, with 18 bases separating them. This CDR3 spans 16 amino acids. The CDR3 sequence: CASSLSTRYSPYEQYF. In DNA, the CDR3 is TGTGCCAGCAGCTTGAGTACCCGGTATAGCCCTTACGAGCAGTACTTC.

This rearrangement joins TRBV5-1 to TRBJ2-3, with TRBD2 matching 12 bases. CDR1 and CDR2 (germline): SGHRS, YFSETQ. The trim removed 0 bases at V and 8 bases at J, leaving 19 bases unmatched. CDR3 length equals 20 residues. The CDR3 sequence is CASSLASRASGRASEGTQYF. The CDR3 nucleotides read TGCGCCAGCAGCTTGGCCTCAAGAGCTAGCGGGAGGGCATCTGAGGGTACGCAGTATTTT.

CDR3 in amino acids: CASSFGEGLSTDTQYF. The CDR3 nucleotides are TGTGCCAGCAGTTTTGGGGAGGGCCTCAGCACAGATACGCAGTATTTT. The genes are TRBV27 and TRBJ2-3, with 7 bases fitting TRBD2. The CDR3 runs to 16 residues. From germline, CDR1 is MNHEY and CDR2 SMNVEV (reference sequence). V lost 3 bases and J lost 0; bases outside the gene matches: 6.

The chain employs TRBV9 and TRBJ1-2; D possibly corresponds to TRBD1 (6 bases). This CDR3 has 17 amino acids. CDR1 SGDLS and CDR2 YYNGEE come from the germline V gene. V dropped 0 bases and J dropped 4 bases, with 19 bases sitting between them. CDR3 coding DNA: TGTGCCAGCAGCGTAGGGCAGGGGACTACCCTCTTCTATGGCTACACCTTC. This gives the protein CASSVGQGTTLFYGYTF.

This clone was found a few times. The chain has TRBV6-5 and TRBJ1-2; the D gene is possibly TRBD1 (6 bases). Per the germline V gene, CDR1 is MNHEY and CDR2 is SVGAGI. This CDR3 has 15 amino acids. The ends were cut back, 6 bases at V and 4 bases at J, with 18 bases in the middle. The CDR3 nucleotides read TGTGCCAGCAGGGGAAATCGGGACACCTTCTATGGCTACACCTTC. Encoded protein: CASRGNRDTFYGYTF.

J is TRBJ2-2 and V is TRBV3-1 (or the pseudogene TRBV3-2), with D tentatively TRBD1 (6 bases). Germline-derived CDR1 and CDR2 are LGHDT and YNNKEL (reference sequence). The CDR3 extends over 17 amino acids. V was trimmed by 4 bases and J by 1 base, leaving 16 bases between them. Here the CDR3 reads CASSPGWGPVNTGELFF. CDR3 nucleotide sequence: TGTGCCAGCAGCCCCGGGTGGGGGCCTGTGAACACCGGGGAGCTGTTTTTT.

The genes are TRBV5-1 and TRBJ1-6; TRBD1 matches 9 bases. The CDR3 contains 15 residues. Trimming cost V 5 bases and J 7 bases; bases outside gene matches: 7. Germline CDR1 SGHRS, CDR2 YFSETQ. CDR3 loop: CASRSPGTGNSPLHF. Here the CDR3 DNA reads TGCGCCAGCAGATCTCCTGGGACAGGGAATTCACCCCTCCACTTT.

CDR3: CASSLTGNQETQYF. The CDR3 bases are TGTGCCAGCAGCTTGACGGGAAACCAAGAGACCCAGTACTTC. This rearrangement joins TRBV5-4 to TRBJ2-5; D might be TRBD2 (5 bases). The CDR3 extends over 14 amino acids. The germline V gene encodes CDR1 SGHNT and CDR2 YYREEE (reference sequence). V was clipped by 1 base and J by 0 bases, with 7 bases between them.